Described below is a single T cell receptor beta chain sequence and its context. What it recognizes is unknown. The data were obtained in a study of T-cell memory formation after mild COVID-19. General observations from the study: Clones that contracted clustered mainly in CM and EM if CD4+ and in EMRA if CD8+. Proof of SARS-CoV-2 specificity was absent for the second-wave clones that crested on day 37. There was a balanced CD4/CD8 profile in clones contracting day 15 to 85, and later expanders leaned CD4+.

From the 5' RACE reads, TCRdb called clonotypes with MiXCR, one entry per CDR3 protein. The table lists fewer than 200,000 distinct CDR3 sequences, roughly 23% of them singletons. The CDR3 has 15 residues. The germline CDR1 and CDR2 sequences are SGHVS and FNYEAQ. After removal of 5 bases from V and 3 bases from J, the junction contained 9 bases not matched to a gene. The sequenced sample was PBMCs or a T cell subset sorted from them (not recorded which). This receptor was taken from an adult woman who had mild COVID-19 (a few samples of this study predate the infection). Cell type and time point are not known. The J gene is TRBJ1-1, the V gene TRBV7-6, with TRBD1 identical over 7 bases. The CDR3 nucleotides are TGTGCCAGCAGCCCCTTGACAGGGCGGGACACTGAAGCTTTCTTT. This sequence encodes CASSPLTGRDTEAFF.